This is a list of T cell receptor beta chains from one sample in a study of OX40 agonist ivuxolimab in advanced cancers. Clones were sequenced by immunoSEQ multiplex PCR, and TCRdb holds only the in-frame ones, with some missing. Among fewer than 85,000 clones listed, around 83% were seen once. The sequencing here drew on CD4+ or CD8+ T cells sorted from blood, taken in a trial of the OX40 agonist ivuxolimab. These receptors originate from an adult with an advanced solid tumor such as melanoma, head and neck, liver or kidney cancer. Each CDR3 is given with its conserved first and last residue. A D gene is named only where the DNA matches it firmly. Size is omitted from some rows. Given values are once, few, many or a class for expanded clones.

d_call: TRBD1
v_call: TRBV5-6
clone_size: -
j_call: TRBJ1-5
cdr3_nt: TGTGCCAGCAGGACGGGACAGAGCAATCAGCCCCAGCATTTT
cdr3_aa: CASRTGQSNQPQHF

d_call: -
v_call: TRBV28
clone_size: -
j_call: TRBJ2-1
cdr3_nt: TGTGCCAGCAGTTTAACAGGGCTCAGCTCCTACAATGAGCAGTTCTTC
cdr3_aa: CASSLTGLSSYNEQFF

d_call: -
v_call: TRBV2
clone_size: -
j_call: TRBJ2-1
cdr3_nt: TGTGCCAGCAAACTCGAGGGTAGCTCCTACAATGAGCAGTTCTTC
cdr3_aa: CASKLEGSSYNEQFF

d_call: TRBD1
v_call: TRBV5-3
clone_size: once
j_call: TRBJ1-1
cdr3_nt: TGTGCCAGAAGCGGACGACAGGGAGGGAACACTGAAGCTTTCTTT
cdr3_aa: CARSGRQGGNTEAFF

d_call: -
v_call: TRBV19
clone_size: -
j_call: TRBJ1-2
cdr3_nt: TGTGCCATCCCACAGGGAAACTATGGCTACACCTTC
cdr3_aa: CAIPQGNYGYTF

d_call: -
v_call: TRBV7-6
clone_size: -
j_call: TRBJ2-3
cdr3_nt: TGTGCCAGCAGCTTGGGGACTCACCTAAGCACAGATACGCAGTATTTT
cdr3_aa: CASSLGTHLSTDTQYF

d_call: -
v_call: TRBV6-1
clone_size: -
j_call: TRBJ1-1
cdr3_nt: TGTGCCAGCATGGTGACAGTAAACACTGAAGCTTTCTTT
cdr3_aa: CASMVTVNTEAFF

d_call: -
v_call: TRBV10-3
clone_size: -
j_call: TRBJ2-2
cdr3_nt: TGTGCCATCAGTGAGTCGGGACTGCGATACACCGGGGAGCTGTTTTTT
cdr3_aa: CAISESGLRYTGELFF

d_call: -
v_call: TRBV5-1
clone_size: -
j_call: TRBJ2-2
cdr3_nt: TGCGCCAGCAGCCCTCAAGGTGGGGGGCCGAACACCGGGGAGCTGTTTTTT
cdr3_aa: CASSPQGGGPNTGELFF

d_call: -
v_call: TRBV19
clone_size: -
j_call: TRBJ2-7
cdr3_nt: TGTGCCAGTAGTATAGTTGGGGACCGCTACGAGCAGTACTTC
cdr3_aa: CASSIVGDRYEQYF

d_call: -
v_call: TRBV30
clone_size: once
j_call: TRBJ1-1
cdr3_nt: TGTGCCTGGAGTGTCTTCAGGTACACTGAAGCTTTCTTT
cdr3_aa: CAWSVFRYTEAFF

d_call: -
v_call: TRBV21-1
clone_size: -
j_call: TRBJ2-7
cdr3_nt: TGTGCCATCAACCGGGACAGAGCCTACGAGCAGTACTTC
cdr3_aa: CAINRDRAYEQYF

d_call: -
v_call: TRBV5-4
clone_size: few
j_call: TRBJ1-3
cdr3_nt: TGTGCCAGCAGCCCCGACAGCTCTGGAAACACCATATATTTT
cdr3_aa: CASSPDSSGNTIYF

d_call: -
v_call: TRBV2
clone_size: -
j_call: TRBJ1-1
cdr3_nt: TGTGCCAGCAGTATTGGGGGGAGGACTGAAGCTTTCTTT
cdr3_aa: CASSIGGRTEAFF

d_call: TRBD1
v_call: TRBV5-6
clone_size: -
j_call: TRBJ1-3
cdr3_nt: TGTGCCAGCAGCTTCAGGGGGCCTAGTGGAAACACCATATATTTT
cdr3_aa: CASSFRGPSGNTIYF

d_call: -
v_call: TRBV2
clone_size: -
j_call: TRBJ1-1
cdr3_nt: TGTGCCAGCAGGGACCTCGGGCGGAAGAACACTGAAGCTTTCTTT
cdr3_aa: CASRDLGRKNTEAFF

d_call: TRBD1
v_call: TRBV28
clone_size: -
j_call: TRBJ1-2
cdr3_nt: TGTGCCAGCAGTAGAAGGGGACAGGGTGGAAGTTATGGCTACACCTTC
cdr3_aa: CASSRRGQGGSYGYTF

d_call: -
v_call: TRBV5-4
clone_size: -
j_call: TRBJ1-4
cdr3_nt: TGTGCCAGCAGCAGCCGGGCCCTAAATGAAAAACTGTTTTTT
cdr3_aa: CASSSRALNEKLFF

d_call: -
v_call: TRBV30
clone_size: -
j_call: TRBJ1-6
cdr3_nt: TGTGCCTGGAGTGGAAGCAGGTCCTCCAATAATTCACCCCTCCACTTT
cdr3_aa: CAWSGSRSSNNSPLHF

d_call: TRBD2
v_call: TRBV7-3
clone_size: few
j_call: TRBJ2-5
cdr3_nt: TGTGCCAGCAGCCCTAGCGGGGGGGTAGAGACCCAGTACTTC
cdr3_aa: CASSPSGGVETQYF

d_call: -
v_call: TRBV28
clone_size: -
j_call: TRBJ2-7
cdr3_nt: TGTGCCAGCAGCCCCCTAGGAGGGACACAGTACGAGCAGTACTTC
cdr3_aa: CASSPLGGTQYEQYF